A selection of T cell receptor beta chains follows, all from one sample in a study of Graves' ophthalmopathy and Graves' hyperthyroidism. TCRdb re-analysed the multiplex PCR reads in MiXCR, keeping a single row per CDR3 protein. The sample shows approximately 330,000 distinct CDR3 sequences, 15% to 20% of them seen only once. Source material: peripheral blood. The receptors were gathered from an adult man with Graves' ophthalmopathy. Each CDR3 is given with its conserved first and last residue. The D gene is left open where the match is weak. Clone size, where shown, is once, few, many, or a class for clones that have expanded.

abundance	d_gene	v_gene	j_gene	CDR3nt	CDR3aa
many	-	TRBV5-6	TRBJ1-5	TGTGCCAGCAGCTTGGGGTCGGACACTTATAGCAATCAGCCCCAGCATTTT	CASSLGSDTYSNQPQHF
once	TRBD1	TRBV12-3/TRBV12-4	TRBJ1-5	TGTGCCAGCAGTCTACAGGGGCCTCGGCCCCAGCATTTT	CASSLQGPRPQHF
many	TRBD1	TRBV12-3/TRBV12-4	TRBJ1-1	TGTGCCAGCAGCCCAGGGGGGGGTGCAGGGCGGAATGAAGCTTTCTTT	CASSPGGGAGRNEAFF
many	TRBD2	TRBV7-2	TRBJ2-2	TGTGCCAGCAGCCGCCGGATTTGGCGGGGGAGGACGAACACCGGGGAGCTGTTTTTT	CASSRRIWRGRTNTGELFF
many	-	TRBV12-3/TRBV12-4	TRBJ1-1	TGTGCCAGCAGTCCCGTCTCCGGTGAAGCTTTCTTT	CASSPVSGEAFF
many	-	TRBV11-2	TRBJ2-3	TGTGCCAGCCGAGTTGGGACTGGATACACAGATACGCAGTATTTT	CASRVGTGYTDTQYF
many	TRBD2	TRBV20-1	TRBJ2-2	TGCAGTGCTGCCGGACTAGCGGGAGGTTCCGATTCCGGGGAGCTGTTTTTT	CSAAGLAGGSDSGELFF
many	TRBD1	TRBV9	TRBJ2-2	TGTGCCAGCAGCGGAACAGGGGGTGCGAACACCGGGGAGCTGTTTTTT	CASSGTGGANTGELFF
many	TRBD2	TRBV11-2	TRBJ2-2	TGTGCCAGCAGCTTAGGAACGCGGGGGGCGGGCACCGGGGAGCTGTTTTTT	CASSLGTRGAGTGELFF
many	-	TRBV4-3	TRBJ2-6	TGCGCCAGCAGCCGCGATTTTGCTGGGGCCAACGTCCTGACTTTC	CASSRDFAGANVLTF
many	-	TRBV11-1	TRBJ1-5	TGTGCCAGCAGCCAGGGGCTCGACAATCAGCCCCAGCATTTT	CASSQGLDNQPQHF
many	-	TRBV2	TRBJ2-5	TGTGCCAGCAGTGAATGGACAGCTAACCAAGAGACCCAGTACTTC	CASSEWTANQETQYF
many	TRBD1	TRBV6-2/TRBV6-3	TRBJ1-2	TGTGCCAGCAGTAACCCCGGACAGGGGCTTTTTCCGGGGGGCTACACCTTC	CASSNPGQGLFPGGYTF
many	-	TRBV3-1	TRBJ2-7	TGTGCCAGCAGCCAAACCCGACGGGGACCCAACTACGAGCAGTACTTC	CASSQTRRGPNYEQYF
-	TRBD2	TRBV20-1	TRBJ2-7	TGCAGTGCACGACGTCGACTAGCGGGTTGGTACGAGCAGTACTTC	CSARRRLAGWYEQYF
many	TRBD1	TRBV20-1	TRBJ2-7	TGCAGTGCGATACCAGGGACAGGGTTATACGAGCAGTACTTC	CSAIPGTGLYEQYF
many	-	TRBV19	TRBJ1-1	TGTGCCAGTGAAGGGTTTACGACTGAAGCTTTCTTT	CASEGFTTEAFF
many	-	TRBV13	TRBJ2-7	TGTGCCAGCAGCCCCCGATCTCGACTAGTCCGGGAGATGGGGGAGCAGTACTTC	CASSPRSRLVREMGEQYF
many	-	TRBV18	TRBJ2-7	TGTGCCAGCTCACCGTGGATGGTTCGCGAGCAGTACTTC	CASSPWMVREQYF
many	-	TRBV19	TRBJ1-2	TGTGCCAGTAGTAAGAACTATGGCTACACCTTC	CASSKNYGYTF
once	-	TRBV20-1	TRBJ1-1	TGCAGTGCTAGGGGCAGGGATTTAGGCCATGAAGCTTTCTTT	CSARGRDLGHEAFF
many	TRBD1	TRBV12-3/TRBV12-4	TRBJ1-1	TGTGCCAGCAGTACTTACAGGGGCGGGAACACTGAAGCTTTCTTT	CASSTYRGGNTEAFF